This T cell receptor (beta chain) was profiled in a study of early stage breast cancer tumors. Across the study: ER+/PR+/HER2- status applied to about 70% of the 16 invasive breast tumors.

Each sample had two DNA replicates, approximately 0.5 ug blood or around 1.6 ug tissue. Repertoires were generated with immunoSEQ multiplex PCR, while TCRdb's copy carries only in-frame clones and drops some. The table lists around 25,000 clones, about 67% of them singletons, with around 9.4% in the top ten. This CDR3 is built from 14 residues. V trimming: 4 bases; J trimming: 2 bases; junction bases outside the gene matches: 4. CDR1 is LNHDA, CDR2 SQIVND, per germline (reference sequence). The V call is TRBV19, the J call TRBJ1-2; 7 bases are shared with TRBD1. The specimen was breast tumor tissue. The sequence came from a person aged 60 to 70 with breast cancer. This CDR3 reads CASSTGGFNYGYTF. DNA of the CDR3: TGTGCCAGTAGTACAGGGGGTTTCAACTATGGCTACACCTTC.